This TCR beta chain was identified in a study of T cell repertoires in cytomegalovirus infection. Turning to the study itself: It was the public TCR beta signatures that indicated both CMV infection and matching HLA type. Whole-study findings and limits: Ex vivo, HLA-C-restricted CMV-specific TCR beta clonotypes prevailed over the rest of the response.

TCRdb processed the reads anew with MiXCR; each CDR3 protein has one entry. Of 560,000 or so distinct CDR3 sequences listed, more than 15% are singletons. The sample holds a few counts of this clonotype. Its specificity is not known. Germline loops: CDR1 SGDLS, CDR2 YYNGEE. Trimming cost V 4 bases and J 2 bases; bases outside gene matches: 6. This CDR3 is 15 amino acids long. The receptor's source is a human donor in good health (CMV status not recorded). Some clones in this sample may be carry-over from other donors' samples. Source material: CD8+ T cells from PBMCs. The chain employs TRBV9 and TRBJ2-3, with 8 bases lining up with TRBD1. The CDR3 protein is CASSNRDRYTDTQYF. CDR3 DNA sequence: TGTGCCAGCAGCAACCGGGACAGGTACACAGATACGCAGTATTTT.